This TCR beta chain derives from a study of T-cell memory formation after mild COVID-19. Study as a whole: TCR clustering was largely donor specific.

This clonotype came up a few times. Per germline, CDR1 LGHNA and CDR2 YNFKEQ. This CDR3 contains 15 residues. V shed 0 bases and J shed 5 bases, with 10 bases lying between them. Each CDR3 protein gets one entry after TCRdb re-called the 5' RACE reads with MiXCR. The sample includes more than 150,000 distinct CDR3 sequences, 20% to 25% of them seen just once. This chain joins TRBV4-2 and TRBJ2-2; weak D call: TRBD1 (5 bases). The sequenced sample was PBMCs or a T cell subset sorted from them (not recorded which). This TCR was recovered from an adult woman who had mild COVID-19 (a few samples of this study predate the infection). Cell type and time point are not known. CDR3 DNA: TGTGCCAGCAGCCAAGAGGGGCCGGTTACCGGGGAGCTGTTTTTT. Its protein product is CASSQEGPVTGELFF.